This T cell receptor beta chain was identified in a study of T cell responses to AZD1222 COVID-19 vaccine. The study, taken as a whole, reports: Close to half of all spike-specific TCRs reportedly target regions of the variants that are unmutated. Most donors were white British and more were female, and clonal diversity was possibly underestimated. It was only a handful of AZD1222 recipients who were seropositive at baseline.

TCRdb's copy holds only in-frame clones and misses some; the assay was immunoSEQ multiplex PCR. This sample has about 100,000 clones; about 85% occur once, and the top ten carry 1.8%. CDR1 is SGHVS and CDR2 is FNYEAQ in the germline V gene. The CDR3 has 17 residues. Between the trimmed V and J ends, which lost 6 bases and 0 bases, there was a span of 19 bases. Notes on this clone: Its specificity is not known.

This clonotype originated in an adult in good health. Sequencing used peripheral blood, obtained on day 0 of AZD1222 vaccination. This sequence joins TRBV7-6 and TRBJ2-3, with D unclear. The CDR3 spells CASRPGLRASSTDTQYF. The CDR3, as DNA: TGTGCCAGCAGGCCCGGGCTTAGAGCCTCTAGCACAGATACGCAGTATTTT. The full variable domain, in which reference TRBV7-6 and TRBJ2-3 provide the parts outside the CDR3, is GAGVSQSPRYKVTKRGQDVALRCDPISGHVSLYWYRQALGQGPEFLTYFNYEAQQDKSGLPNDRFSAERPEGSISTLTIQRTEQRDSAMYRCASRPGLRASSTDTQYFGPGTRLTVL.